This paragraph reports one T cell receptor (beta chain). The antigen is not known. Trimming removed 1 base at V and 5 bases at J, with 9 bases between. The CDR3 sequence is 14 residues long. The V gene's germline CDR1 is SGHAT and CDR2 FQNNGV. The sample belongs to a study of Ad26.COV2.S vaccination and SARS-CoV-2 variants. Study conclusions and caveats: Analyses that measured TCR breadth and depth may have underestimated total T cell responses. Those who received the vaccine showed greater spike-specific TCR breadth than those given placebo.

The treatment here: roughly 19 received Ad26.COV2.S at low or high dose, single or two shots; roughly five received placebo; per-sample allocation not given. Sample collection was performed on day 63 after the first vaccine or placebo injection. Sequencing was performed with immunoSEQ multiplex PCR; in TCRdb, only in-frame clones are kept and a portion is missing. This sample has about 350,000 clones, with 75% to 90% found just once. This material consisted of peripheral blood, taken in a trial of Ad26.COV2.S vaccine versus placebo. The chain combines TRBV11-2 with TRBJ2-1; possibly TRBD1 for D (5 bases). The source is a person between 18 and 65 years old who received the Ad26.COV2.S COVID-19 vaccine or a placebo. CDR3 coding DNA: TGTGCCAGCAGCTTAGGGCACAGGAACAATGAGCAGTTCTTC. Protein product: CASSLGHRNNEQFF.